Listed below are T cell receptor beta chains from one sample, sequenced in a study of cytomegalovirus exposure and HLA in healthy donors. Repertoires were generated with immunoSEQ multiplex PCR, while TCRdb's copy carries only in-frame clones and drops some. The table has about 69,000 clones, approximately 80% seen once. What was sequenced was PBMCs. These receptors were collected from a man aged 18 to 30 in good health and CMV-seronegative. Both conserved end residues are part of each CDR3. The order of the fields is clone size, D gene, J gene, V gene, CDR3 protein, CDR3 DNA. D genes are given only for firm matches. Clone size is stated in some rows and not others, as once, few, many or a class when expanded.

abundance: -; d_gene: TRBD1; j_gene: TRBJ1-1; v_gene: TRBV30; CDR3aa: CARVTGVEEAFF; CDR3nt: TGTGCCCGTGTGACAGGGGTAGAGGAAGCTTTCTTT
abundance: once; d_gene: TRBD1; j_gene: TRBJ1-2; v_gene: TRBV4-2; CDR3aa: CASSQVRDRGNYGYPF; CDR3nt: TGTGCCAGCAGCCAAGTCCGAGACAGGGGTAACTATGGCTACCCCTTC
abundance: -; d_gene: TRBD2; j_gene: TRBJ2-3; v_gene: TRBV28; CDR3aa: CASSSTGGGTDTQYF; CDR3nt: TGTGCCAGCAGTTCAACGGGGGGAGGGACAGATACGCAGTATTTT
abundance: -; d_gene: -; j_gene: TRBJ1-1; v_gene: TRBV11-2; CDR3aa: CASVLLGQNTEAFF; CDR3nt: TGTGCCAGCGTTTTGTTGGGACAGAACACTGAAGCTTTCTTT
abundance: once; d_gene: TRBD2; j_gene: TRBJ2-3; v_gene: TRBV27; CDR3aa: CASSLASGMQYF; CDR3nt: TGTGCCAGCAGTTTAGCTAGCGGAATGCAGTATTTT
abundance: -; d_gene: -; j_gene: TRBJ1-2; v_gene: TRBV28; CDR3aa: CASSSDRTNYGYTF; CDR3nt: TGTGCCAGCAGTTCGGACAGAACTAACTATGGCTACACCTTC
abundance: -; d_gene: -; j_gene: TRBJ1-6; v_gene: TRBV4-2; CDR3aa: CASSQEPGNSPLHF; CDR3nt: TGTGCCAGCAGCCAAGAGCCGGGGAATTCACCCCTCCACTTT
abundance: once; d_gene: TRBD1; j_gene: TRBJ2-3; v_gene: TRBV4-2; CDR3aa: CASSRNPGQGLTDTQYF; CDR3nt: TGTGCCAGCAGCCGTAATCCGGGACAGGGGCTCACAGATACGCAGTATTTT
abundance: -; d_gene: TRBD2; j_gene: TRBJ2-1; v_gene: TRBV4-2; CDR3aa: CASSQLSGGIGLLSYNEQFF; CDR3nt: TGTGCCAGCAGCCAATTAAGCGGGGGGATAGGCCTTCTCTCCTACAATGAGCAGTTCTTC
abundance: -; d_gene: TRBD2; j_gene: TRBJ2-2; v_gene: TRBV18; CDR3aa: CASSPERGYGELFF; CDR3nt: TGTGCCAGCTCACCAGAGCGGGGCTACGGGGAGCTGTTTTTT
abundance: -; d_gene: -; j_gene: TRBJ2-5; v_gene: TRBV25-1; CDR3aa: CASSRTGQETQYF; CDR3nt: TGTGCCAGCAGTCGTACAGGGCAAGAGACCCAGTACTTC
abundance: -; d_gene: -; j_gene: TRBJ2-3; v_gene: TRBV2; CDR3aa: CASSERTIPSTDTQYF; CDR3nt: TGTGCCAGCAGTGAACGGACTATACCTAGCACAGATACGCAGTATTTT
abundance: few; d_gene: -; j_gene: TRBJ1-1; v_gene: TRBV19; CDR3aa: CASQEGREAFF; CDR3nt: TGTGCCAGTCAGGAGGGGCGGGAAGCTTTCTTT
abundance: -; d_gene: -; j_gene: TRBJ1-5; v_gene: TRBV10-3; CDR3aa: CAISESQDGRPQHF; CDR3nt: TGTGCCATCAGTGAGTCACAGGACGGTCGGCCCCAGCATTTT
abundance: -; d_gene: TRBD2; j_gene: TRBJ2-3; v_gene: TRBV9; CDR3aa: CASSVEAGGLTDTQYF; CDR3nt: TGTGCCAGCAGCGTAGAAGCGGGGGGGTTAACAGATACGCAGTATTTT
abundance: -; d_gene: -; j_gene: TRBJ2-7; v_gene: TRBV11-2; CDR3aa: CASSWRGRSYEQYF; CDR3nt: TGTGCCAGCAGCTGGCGGGGGCGCTCCTACGAGCAGTACTTC
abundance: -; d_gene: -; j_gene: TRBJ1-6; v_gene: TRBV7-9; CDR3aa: CASSPQGGSGKGVPLHF; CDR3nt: TGTGCCAGCAGCCCCCAGGGTGGATCGGGGAAGGGGGTACCCCTCCACTTT
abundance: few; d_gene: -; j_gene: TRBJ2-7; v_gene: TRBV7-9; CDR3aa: CASSSWGLSWDEQYF; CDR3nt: TGTGCCAGCAGCTCCTGGGGGCTATCCTGGGACGAGCAGTACTTC
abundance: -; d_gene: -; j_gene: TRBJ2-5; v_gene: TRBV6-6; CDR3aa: CAIARQETQYF; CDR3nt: TGTGCCATCGCTCGGCAAGAGACCCAGTACTTC
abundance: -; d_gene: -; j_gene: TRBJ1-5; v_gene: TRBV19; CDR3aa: CASSIPKLSNQPQHF; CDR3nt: TGTGCCAGTAGTATTCCGAAACTTAGCAATCAGCCCCAGCATTTT
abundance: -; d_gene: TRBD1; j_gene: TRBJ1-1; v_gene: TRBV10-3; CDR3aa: CAISESKGTANTEAFF; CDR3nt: TGTGCCATCAGTGAGTCCAAAGGGACAGCGAACACTGAAGCTTTCTTT
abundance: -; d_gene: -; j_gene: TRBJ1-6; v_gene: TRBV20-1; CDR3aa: CSAGGGSPLHF; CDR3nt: TGCAGTGCAGGGGGGGGTTCACCCCTCCACTTT
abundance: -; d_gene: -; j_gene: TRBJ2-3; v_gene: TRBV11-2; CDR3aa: CASSLAPTGADTQYF; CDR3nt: TGTGCCAGCAGCTTAGCCCCTACAGGAGCGGATACGCAGTATTTT
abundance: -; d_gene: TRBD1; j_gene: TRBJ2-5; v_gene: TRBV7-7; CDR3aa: CASSSGTGRRETQYF; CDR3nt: TGTGCCAGCAGTTCAGGGACAGGGAGACGGGAGACCCAGTACTTC
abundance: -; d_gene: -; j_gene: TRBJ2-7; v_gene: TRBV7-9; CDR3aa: CSSSFGGSPEQYF; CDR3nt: TGTTCCAGCAGCTTCGGCGGTAGTCCCGAGCAGTACTTC
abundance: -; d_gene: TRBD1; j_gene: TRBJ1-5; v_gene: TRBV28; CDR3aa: CASSPGQPNMGNQPQHF; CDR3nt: TGTGCCAGCAGCCCGGGACAGCCGAACATGGGCAATCAGCCCCAGCATTTT